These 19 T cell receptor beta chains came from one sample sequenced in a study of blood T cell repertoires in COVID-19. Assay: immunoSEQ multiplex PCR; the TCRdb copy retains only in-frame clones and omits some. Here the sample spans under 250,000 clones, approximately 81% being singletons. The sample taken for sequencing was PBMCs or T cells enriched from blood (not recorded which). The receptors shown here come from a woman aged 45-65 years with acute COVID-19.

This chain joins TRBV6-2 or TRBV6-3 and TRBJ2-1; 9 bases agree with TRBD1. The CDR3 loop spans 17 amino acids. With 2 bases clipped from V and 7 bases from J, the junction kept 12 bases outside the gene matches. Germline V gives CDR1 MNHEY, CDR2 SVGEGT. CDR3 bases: TGTGCCAGCAGTTACCCAGGGACAGGGTGGGCGAGGAATGAGCAGTTCTTC. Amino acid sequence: CASSYPGTGWARNEQFF.

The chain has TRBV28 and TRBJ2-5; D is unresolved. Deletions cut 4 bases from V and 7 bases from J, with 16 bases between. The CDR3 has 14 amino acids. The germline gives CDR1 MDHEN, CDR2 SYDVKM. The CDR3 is CASSSRNDMGTQYF. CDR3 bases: TGTGCCAGCAGTTCCAGGAACGACATGGGGACCCAGTACTTC.

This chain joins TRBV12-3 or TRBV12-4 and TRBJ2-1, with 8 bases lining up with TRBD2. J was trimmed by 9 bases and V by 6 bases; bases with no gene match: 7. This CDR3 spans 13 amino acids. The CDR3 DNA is TGTGCCAGCAGGGGACTAGGGATGGGTGAGCAGTTCTTC. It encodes CASRGLGMGEQFF.

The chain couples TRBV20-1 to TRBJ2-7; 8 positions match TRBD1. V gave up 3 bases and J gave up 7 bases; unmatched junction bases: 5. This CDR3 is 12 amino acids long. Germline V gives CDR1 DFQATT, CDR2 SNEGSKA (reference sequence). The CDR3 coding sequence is TGCAGTGCTAGTCAGGGGGCCGGTGAGCAGTACTTC. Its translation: CSASQGAGEQYF.

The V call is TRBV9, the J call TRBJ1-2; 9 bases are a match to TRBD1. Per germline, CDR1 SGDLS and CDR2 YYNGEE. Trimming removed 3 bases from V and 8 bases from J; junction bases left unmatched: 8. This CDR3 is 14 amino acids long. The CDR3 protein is CASSDDRGKRGYTF. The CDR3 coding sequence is TGTGCCAGCAGCGACGACAGGGGGAAGCGCGGCTACACCTTC.

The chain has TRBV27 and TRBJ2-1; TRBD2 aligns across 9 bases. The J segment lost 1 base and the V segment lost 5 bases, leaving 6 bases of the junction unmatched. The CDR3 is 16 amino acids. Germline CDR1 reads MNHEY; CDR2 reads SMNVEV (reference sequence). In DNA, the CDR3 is TGTGCCAGCAGTCCCCTCACTAGCGGGTCCTACAATGAGCAGTTCTTC. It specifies CASSPLTSGSYNEQFF.

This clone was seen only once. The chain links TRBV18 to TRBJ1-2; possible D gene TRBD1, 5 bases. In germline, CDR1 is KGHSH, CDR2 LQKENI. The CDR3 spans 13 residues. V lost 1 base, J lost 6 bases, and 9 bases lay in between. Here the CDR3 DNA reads TGTGCCAGCTCACCACAGGGGATGGATGGCTACACCTTC. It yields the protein CASSPQGMDGYTF.

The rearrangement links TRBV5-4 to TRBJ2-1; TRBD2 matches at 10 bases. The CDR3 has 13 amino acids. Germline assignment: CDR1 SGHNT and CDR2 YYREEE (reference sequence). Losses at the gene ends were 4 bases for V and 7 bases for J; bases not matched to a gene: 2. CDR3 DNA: TGTGCCAGCAGCGGAGCGGGGGGGAATGAGCAGTTCTTC. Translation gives CASSGAGGNEQFF.

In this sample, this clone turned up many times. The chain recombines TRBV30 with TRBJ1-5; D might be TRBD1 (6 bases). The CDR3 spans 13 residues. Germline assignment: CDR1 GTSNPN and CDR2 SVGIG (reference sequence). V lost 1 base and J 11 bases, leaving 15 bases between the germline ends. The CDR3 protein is CAWSEAGARAQHF. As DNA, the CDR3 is TGTGCCTGGAGTGAGGCAGGGGCCCGGGCCCAGCATTTT.

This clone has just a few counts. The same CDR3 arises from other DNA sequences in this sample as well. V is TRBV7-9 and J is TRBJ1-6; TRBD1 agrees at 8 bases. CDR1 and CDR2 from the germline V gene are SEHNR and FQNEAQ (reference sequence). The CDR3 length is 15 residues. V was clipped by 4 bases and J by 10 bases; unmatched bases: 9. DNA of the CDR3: TGTGCCAGCAGCTCCCAGGGGGCCGGGGGGTCACCCCTCCACTTT. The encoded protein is CASSSQGAGGSPLHF. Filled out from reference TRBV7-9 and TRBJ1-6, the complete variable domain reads DTGVSQNPRHKITKRGQNVTFRCDPISEHNRLYWYRQTLGQGPEFLTYFQNEAQLEKSRLLSDRFSAERPKGSFSTLEIQRTEQGDSAMYLCASSSQGAGGSPLHFGNGTRLTVT.

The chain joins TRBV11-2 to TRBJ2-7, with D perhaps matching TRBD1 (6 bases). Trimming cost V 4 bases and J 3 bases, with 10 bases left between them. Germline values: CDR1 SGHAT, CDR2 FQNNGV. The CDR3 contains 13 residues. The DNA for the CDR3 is TGTGCCAGCAGCTCCCCGACAGGCTACGAGCAGTACTTC. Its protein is CASSSPTGYEQYF.

CDR3 DNA: TGTGCCAGCAGTTTTATCTCCGGTGGCTACACCTTC. Translated, it gives CASSFISGGYTF. The rearrangement joins TRBV28 to TRBJ1-2; D gene unclear. Trimming stripped 3 bases from V and 7 bases from J, with 9 bases between. Germline lookup yields CDR1 MDHEN and CDR2 SYDVKM. The CDR3 covers 12 residues.

DNA for the CDR3: TGTGCCAGCAGCGTAGCGGTCGGGGAGCTGTTTTTT. Its translation: CASSVAVGELFF. The chain links TRBV9 to TRBJ2-2; D call uncertain. The CDR3 length is 12 residues. CDR1 SGDLS and CDR2 YYNGEE come from the germline V gene. V was trimmed by 0 bases and J by 7 bases, leaving 4 bases between them. Using reference TRBV9 and TRBJ2-2 for the parts outside the CDR3, the full variable domain is DSGVTQTPKHLITATGQRVTLRCSPRSGDLSVYWYQQSLDQGLQFLIQYYNGEERAKGNILERFSAQQFPDLHSELNLSSLELGDSALYFCASSVAVGELFFGEGSRLTVL.

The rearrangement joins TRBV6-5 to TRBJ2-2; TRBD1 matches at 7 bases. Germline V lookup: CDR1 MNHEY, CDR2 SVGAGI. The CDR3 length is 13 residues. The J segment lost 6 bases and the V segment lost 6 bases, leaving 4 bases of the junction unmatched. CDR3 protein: CASSATGPGELFF. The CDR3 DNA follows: TGTGCCAGCAGCGCGACAGGGCCCGGGGAGCTGTTTTTT.

The CDR3 DNA reads TGTGCCAGCAGTTTCAACGGGGGGACAGGGGGAGGAGATACGCAGTATTTT. Its protein is CASSFNGGTGGGDTQYF. V is TRBV27 and J is TRBJ2-3, with 11 nucleotides matching TRBD1. CDR1 and CDR2 (germline): MNHEY, SMNVEV (reference sequence). V was pared by 3 bases and J by 5 bases, with 10 bases of the junction left unmatched. This CDR3 has 17 residues.

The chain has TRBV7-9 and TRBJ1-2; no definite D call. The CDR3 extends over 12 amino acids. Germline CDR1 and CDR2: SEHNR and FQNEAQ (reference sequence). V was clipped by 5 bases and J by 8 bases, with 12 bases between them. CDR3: CASSLDSFGYTF. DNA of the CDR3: TGTGCCAGCAGCCTGGACTCTTTCGGCTACACCTTC.

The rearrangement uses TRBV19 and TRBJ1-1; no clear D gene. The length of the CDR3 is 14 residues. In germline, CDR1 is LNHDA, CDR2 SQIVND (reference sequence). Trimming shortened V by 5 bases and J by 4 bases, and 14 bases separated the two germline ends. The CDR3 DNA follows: TGTGCCAGTAGTCAACACCCGGGGAGCACTGAAGCTTTCTTT. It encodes CASSQHPGSTEAFF.

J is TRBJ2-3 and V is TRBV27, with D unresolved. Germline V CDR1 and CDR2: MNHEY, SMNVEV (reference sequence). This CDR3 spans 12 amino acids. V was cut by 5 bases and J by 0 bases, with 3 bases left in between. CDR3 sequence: CASSESTDTQYF. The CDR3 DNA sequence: TGTGCCAGCAGTGAGAGCACAGATACGCAGTATTTT.

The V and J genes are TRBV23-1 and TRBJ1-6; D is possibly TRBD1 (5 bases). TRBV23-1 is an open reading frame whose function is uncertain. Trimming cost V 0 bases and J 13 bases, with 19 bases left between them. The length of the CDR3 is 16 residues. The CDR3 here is CASSQSTPRTLLPLHF. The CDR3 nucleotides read TGCGCCAGCAGTCAATCTACGCCCCGGACACTGCTCCCCCTCCACTTT.